Listed below are T cell receptor beta chains from one sample, sequenced in a study of T-cell reconstitution after alpha-beta-depleted transplantation in children. TCRdb independently ran MiXCR on the PCR reads; one entry per CDR3 protein. The sample has around 960,000 distinct CDR3 sequences, about 29% seen once. This sample comprised PBMCs, mostly from graft donor cells, obtained 360 days after TCRalphabeta/CD19-depleted stem cell transplant. Receptor source: a boy under two years old who had a stem cell transplant for SCID, so the T cells may come from the graft donor. Both conserved end residues are part of each CDR3. D genes are given only for firm matches. Clone size appears in some rows only: once, few, many, or a class for an expanded clone.

clone size | J gene | D gene | V gene | CDR3 protein | CDR3 DNA
few | TRBJ2-7 | . | TRBV28 | CASSPPGRHYEQYF | TGTGCCAGCAGTCCTCCGGGACGGCACTACGAGCAGTACTTC
. | TRBJ1-1 | . | TRBV20-1 | CSASWEWDTEAFF | TGCAGTGCTAGTTGGGAGTGGGACACTGAAGCTTTCTTT
. | TRBJ2-5 | . | TRBV4-2 | CASSQGVIETQYF | TGTGCCAGCAGCCAGGGGGTCATAGAGACCCAGTACTTC
few | TRBJ2-5 | TRBD1 | TRBV7-2 | CASSMDRVQETQYF | TGTGCCAGCAGCATGGACAGGGTCCAAGAGACCCAGTACTTC
few | TRBJ2-5 | . | TRBV5-1 | CASNRGTKKETQYF | TGCGCCAGCAACCGAGGGACAAAAAAAGAGACCCAGTACTTC
. | TRBJ1-4 | . | TRBV5-1 | CASSSGQLTTNEKLFF | TGCGCCAGCAGCTCCGGACAGCTTACAACTAATGAAAAACTGTTTTTT
few | TRBJ2-5 | . | TRBV18 | CASSPPRRRGQETQYF | TGTGCCAGCTCACCCCCTCGTAGGCGGGGCCAAGAGACCCAGTACTTC
. | TRBJ1-1 | . | TRBV24-1 | CATSFPPSCGNTEAFF | TGTGCCACCAGTTTTCCGCCTTCGTGTGGGAACACTGAAGCTTTCTTT
few | TRBJ2-5 | TRBD2 | TRBV5-1 | CASRRYLAGQETQYF | TGCGCCAGCAGGCGGTACCTAGCGGGACAAGAGACCCAGTACTTC
. | TRBJ2-2 | . | TRBV20-1 | CSASLAITGELFF | TGCAGTGCTAGCCTTGCGATCACCGGGGAGCTGTTTTTT
few | TRBJ1-1 | . | TRBV2 | CASSRSVMNTEAFF | TGTGCCAGCAGCCGCTCTGTCATGAACACTGAAGCTTTCTTT
. | TRBJ2-1 | . | TRBV20-1 | CSAAGRANEQFF | TGCAGTGCCGCGGGTAGGGCAAATGAGCAGTTCTTC
. | TRBJ1-3 | . | TRBV15 | CATSREAANFGNTIYF | TGTGCCACCAGCAGAGAGGCAGCGAACTTTGGAAACACCATATATTTT
. | TRBJ2-3 | . | TRBV12-3/TRBV12-4 | CASTSLAPTDTQYF | TGTGCCAGCACCTCACTAGCCCCCACAGATACGCAGTATTTT
many | TRBJ2-2 | . | TRBV5-1 | CASSSGANTGELFF | TGCGCCAGCAGCTCGGGGGCGAACACCGGGGAGCTGTTTTTT
. | TRBJ1-2 | . | TRBV27 | CASSSLQGGYGYTF | TGTGCCAGCAGTTCCCTACAGGGAGGCTATGGCTACACCTTC
. | TRBJ2-7 | . | TRBV4-2 | CASSQFGGPTYEQYF | TGTGCCAGCAGCCAATTTGGGGGCCCAACCTACGAGCAGTACTTC
many | TRBJ2-5 | TRBD1 | TRBV9 | CASSGQEETQYF | TGTGCCAGCTCCGGACAGGAGGAGACCCAGTACTTC
. | TRBJ2-7 | TRBD1 | TRBV3-1 | CASSRRPGQGAYEQYF | TGTGCCAGCAGCCGGAGGCCGGGACAGGGGGCCTACGAGCAGTACTTC
. | TRBJ2-3 | . | TRBV5-1 | CASSLGVWDTGTDTQYF | TGCGCCAGCAGCTTGGGGGTCTGGGACACTGGCACAGATACGCAGTATTTT
few | TRBJ1-2 | . | TRBV7-8 | CASSWAPRPNYGYTF | TGTGCCAGCAGCTGGGCCCCTCGACCTAACTATGGCTACACCTTC
. | TRBJ2-5 | . | TRBV5-1 | CASSWAWGGGQETQYF | TGCGCCAGCAGCTGGGCCTGGGGTGGGGGTCAAGAGACCCAGTACTTC
many | TRBJ1-2 | . | TRBV12-3/TRBV12-4 | CASSPTGPYGYTF | TGTGCCAGCAGTCCCACAGGGCCCTATGGCTACACCTTC
few | TRBJ2-7 | . | TRBV3-1 | CASSQVGGISYEQYF | TGTGCCAGCAGCCAAGTAGGAGGGATCTCCTACGAGCAGTACTTC
. | TRBJ2-1 | TRBD2 | TRBV18 | CASSPGLGLAGGQTSGNEQFF | TGTGCCAGCTCACCAGGTCTTGGACTAGCGGGGGGCCAGACCAGTGGCAATGAGCAGTTCTTC
few | TRBJ2-1 | TRBD2 | TRBV7-2 | CASSLVVAGNEQFF | TGTGCCAGCAGCTTAGTTGTAGCGGGGAATGAGCAGTTCTTC
. | TRBJ2-5 | TRBD1 | TRBV7-9 | CASSPKGQGEETQYF | TGTGCCAGCAGCCCGAAGGGGCAGGGGGAAGAGACCCAGTACTTC
. | TRBJ2-7 | . | TRBV4-1 | CASSLSEGDPYEQYF | TGCGCCAGCAGCCTAAGCGAAGGGGACCCCTACGAGCAGTACTTC
. | TRBJ2-5 | . | TRBV24-1 | CATSDPAGETQYF | TGTGCCACCAGTGATCCAGCGGGAGAGACCCAGTACTTC
. | TRBJ1-4 | . | TRBV7-2 | CASSLAHYRATNEKLFF | TGTGCCAGCAGCTTAGCCCATTATCGGGCAACTAATGAAAAACTGTTTTTT
. | TRBJ2-7 | TRBD2 | TRBV12-3/TRBV12-4 | CASSWGGPGLLTYEQYF | TGTGCCAGCAGCTGGGGGGGACCGGGACTGCTAACCTACGAGCAGTACTTC
. | TRBJ2-7 | . | TRBV20-1 | CSAGPGRATYEQYF | TGCAGTGCCGGCCCCGGCAGGGCGACCTACGAGCAGTACTTC
. | TRBJ2-7 | . | TRBV13 | CASSLTQTPIPYYEQYF | TGTGCCAGCAGCCTAACACAGACTCCCATCCCCTACTACGAGCAGTACTTC
. | TRBJ2-7 | . | TRBV6-6 | CASSPGLSFYEQYF | TGTGCCAGCAGTCCGGGGTTGAGCTTCTACGAGCAGTACTTC
. | TRBJ2-1 | . | TRBV10-3 | CAISEVLVNEQFF | TGTGCCATCAGTGAGGTGCTAGTCAATGAGCAGTTCTTC